What follows is one T cell receptor (beta chain) and its context. Its specificity is not known. This specimen belongs to a study of shared clonotypes between healthy human individuals. TCRdb's copy holds only in-frame clones and misses some; the assay was immunoSEQ multiplex PCR. This table holds 2.3 million or so clones, more than 85% found once. Trimming left V 4 bases short and J 6 bases short, with 17 bases between. The V gene's germline CDR1 is SGDLS and CDR2 YYNGEE. CDR3 length: 14 residues. Study outcomes and limitations: Sorted-subset sequencing, rarefaction showed, was incomplete despite large depth.

Sequenced material: naive CD4+ T cells from PBMCs. Subset of the sample: CD45RA+ positively selected. The chain employs TRBV9 and TRBJ2-7; possibly TRBD1 or TRBD2 for D (6 bases each). The TCR comes from a man in his late teens or twenties in good health. Some clones in this sample may be carry-over from other donors' samples. The CDR3 nucleotides read TGTGCCAGCAGCCCCGTAGGGGGTAGCGGCGAGCAGTACTTC. It yields the protein CASSPVGGSGEQYF.